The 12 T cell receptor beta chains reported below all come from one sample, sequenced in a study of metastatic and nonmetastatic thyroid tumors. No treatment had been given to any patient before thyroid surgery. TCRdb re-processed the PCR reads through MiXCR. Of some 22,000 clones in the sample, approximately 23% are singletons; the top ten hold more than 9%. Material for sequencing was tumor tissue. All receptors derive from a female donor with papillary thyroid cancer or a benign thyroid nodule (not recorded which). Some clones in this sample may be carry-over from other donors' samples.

The CDR3 region has the DNA TGTGCCAGCAGCTTATACCAGGCGAACACTGAAGCTTTCTTT. This codes for CASSLYQANTEAFF. The chain links TRBV7-6 to TRBJ1-1; no reliable D call. The CDR3 contains 14 residues. V was shortened by 2 bases and J by 1 base, with 8 bases between the two germline ends. Germline lookup yields CDR1 SGHVS and CDR2 FNYEAQ.

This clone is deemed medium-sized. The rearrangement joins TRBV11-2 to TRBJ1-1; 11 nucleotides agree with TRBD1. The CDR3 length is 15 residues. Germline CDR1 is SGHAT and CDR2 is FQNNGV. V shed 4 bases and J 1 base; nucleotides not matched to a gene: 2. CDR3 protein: CASSSGQGGNTEAFF. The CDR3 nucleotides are TGTGCCAGCAGCTCGGGACAGGGGGGGAACACTGAAGCTTTCTTT.

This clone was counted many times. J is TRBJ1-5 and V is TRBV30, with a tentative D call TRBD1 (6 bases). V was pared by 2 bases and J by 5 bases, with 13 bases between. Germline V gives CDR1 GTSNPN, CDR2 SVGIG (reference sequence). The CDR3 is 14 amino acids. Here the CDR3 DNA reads TGTGCCTGGAGTATGGGGGAGGGGGATCAGCCCCAGCATTTT. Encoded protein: CAWSMGEGDQPQHF. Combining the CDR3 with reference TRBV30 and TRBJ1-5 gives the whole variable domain SQTIHQWPATLVQPVGSPLSLECTVEGTSNPNLYWYRQAAGRGLQLLFYSVGIGQISSEVPQNLSASRPQDRQFILSSKKLLLSDSGFYLCAWSMGEGDQPQHFGDGTRLSIL.

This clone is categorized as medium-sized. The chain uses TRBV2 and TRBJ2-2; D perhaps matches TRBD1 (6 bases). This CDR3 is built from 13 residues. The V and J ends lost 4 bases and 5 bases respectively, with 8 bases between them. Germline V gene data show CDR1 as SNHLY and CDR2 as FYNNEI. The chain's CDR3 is CASSVQGTGELFF. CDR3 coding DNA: TGTGCCAGCAGTGTACAGGGAACCGGGGAGCTGTTTTTT. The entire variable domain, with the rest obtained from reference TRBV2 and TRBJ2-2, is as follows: EPEVTQTPSHQVTQMGQEVILRCVPISNHLYFYWYRQILGQKVEFLVSFYNNEISEKSEIFDDQFSVERPDGSNFTLKIRSTKLEDSAMYFCASSVQGTGELFFGEGSRLTVL.

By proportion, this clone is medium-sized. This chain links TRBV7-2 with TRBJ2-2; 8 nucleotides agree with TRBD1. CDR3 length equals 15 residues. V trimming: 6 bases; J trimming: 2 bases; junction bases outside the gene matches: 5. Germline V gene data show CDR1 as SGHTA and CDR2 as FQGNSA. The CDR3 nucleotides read TGTGCCAGCAGTCAGCAGGGGGCAAACACCGGGGAGCTGTTTTTT. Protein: CASSQQGANTGELFF.

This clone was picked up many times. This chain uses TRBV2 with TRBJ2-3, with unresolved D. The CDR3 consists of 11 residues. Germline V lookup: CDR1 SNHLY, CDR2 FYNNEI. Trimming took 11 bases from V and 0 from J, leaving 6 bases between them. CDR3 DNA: TGTGCCGGCCGGAGCACAGATACGCAGTATTTT. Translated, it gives CAGRSTDTQYF.

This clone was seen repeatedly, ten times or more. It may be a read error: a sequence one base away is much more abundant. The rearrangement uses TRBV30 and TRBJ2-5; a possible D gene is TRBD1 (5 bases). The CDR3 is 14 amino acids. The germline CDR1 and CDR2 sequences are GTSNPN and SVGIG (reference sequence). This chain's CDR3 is CAWTKGLKQGTQYF. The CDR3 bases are TGTGCCTGGACTAAGGGGCTTAAACAAGGGACCCAGTACTTC. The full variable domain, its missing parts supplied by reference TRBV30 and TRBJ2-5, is SQTIHQWPATLVQPVGSPLSLECTVEGTSNPNLYWYRQAAGRGLQLLFYSVGIGQISSEVPQNLSASRPQDRQFILSSKKLLLSDSGFYLCAWTKGLKQGTQYFGPGTRLLVL.

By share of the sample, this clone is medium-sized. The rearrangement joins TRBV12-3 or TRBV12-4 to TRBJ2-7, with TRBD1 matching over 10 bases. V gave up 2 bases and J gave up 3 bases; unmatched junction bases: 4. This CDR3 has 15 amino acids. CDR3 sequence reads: CASSLSWTGGYEQYF. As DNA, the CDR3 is TGTGCCAGCAGTTTATCATGGACAGGGGGCTACGAGCAGTACTTC.

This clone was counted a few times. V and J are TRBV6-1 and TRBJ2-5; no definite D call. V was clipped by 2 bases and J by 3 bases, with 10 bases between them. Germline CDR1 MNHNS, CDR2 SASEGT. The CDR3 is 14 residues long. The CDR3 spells CASSETNLKETQYF. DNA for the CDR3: TGTGCCAGCAGTGAAACTAACCTTAAAGAGACCCAGTACTTC.

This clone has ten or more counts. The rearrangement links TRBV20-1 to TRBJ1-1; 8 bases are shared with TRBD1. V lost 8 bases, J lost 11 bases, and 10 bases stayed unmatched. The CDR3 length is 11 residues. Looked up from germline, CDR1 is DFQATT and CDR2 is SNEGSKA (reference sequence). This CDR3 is CSFSRDRKAFF. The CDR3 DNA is TGCAGTTTTTCCCGGGACAGGAAGGCTTTCTTT.

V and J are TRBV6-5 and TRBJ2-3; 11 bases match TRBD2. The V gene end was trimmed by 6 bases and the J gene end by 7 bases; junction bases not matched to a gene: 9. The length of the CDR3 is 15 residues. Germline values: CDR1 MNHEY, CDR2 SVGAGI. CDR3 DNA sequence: TGTGCCAGCAGATATAGCGGGAGGGGAACATATACGCAGTATTTT. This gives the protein CASRYSGRGTYTQYF.

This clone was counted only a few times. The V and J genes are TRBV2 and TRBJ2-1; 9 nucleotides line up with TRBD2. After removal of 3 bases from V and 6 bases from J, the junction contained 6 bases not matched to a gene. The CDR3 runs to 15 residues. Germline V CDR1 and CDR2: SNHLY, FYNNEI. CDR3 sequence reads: CASSDSGRVVNEQFF. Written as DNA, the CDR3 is TGTGCCAGCAGTGATAGCGGGAGAGTGGTCAATGAGCAGTTCTTC. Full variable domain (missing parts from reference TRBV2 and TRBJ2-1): EPEVTQTPSHQVTQMGQEVILRCVPISNHLYFYWYRQILGQKVEFLVSFYNNEISEKSEIFDDQFSVERPDGSNFTLKIRSTKLEDSAMYFCASSDSGRVVNEQFFGPGTRLTVL.